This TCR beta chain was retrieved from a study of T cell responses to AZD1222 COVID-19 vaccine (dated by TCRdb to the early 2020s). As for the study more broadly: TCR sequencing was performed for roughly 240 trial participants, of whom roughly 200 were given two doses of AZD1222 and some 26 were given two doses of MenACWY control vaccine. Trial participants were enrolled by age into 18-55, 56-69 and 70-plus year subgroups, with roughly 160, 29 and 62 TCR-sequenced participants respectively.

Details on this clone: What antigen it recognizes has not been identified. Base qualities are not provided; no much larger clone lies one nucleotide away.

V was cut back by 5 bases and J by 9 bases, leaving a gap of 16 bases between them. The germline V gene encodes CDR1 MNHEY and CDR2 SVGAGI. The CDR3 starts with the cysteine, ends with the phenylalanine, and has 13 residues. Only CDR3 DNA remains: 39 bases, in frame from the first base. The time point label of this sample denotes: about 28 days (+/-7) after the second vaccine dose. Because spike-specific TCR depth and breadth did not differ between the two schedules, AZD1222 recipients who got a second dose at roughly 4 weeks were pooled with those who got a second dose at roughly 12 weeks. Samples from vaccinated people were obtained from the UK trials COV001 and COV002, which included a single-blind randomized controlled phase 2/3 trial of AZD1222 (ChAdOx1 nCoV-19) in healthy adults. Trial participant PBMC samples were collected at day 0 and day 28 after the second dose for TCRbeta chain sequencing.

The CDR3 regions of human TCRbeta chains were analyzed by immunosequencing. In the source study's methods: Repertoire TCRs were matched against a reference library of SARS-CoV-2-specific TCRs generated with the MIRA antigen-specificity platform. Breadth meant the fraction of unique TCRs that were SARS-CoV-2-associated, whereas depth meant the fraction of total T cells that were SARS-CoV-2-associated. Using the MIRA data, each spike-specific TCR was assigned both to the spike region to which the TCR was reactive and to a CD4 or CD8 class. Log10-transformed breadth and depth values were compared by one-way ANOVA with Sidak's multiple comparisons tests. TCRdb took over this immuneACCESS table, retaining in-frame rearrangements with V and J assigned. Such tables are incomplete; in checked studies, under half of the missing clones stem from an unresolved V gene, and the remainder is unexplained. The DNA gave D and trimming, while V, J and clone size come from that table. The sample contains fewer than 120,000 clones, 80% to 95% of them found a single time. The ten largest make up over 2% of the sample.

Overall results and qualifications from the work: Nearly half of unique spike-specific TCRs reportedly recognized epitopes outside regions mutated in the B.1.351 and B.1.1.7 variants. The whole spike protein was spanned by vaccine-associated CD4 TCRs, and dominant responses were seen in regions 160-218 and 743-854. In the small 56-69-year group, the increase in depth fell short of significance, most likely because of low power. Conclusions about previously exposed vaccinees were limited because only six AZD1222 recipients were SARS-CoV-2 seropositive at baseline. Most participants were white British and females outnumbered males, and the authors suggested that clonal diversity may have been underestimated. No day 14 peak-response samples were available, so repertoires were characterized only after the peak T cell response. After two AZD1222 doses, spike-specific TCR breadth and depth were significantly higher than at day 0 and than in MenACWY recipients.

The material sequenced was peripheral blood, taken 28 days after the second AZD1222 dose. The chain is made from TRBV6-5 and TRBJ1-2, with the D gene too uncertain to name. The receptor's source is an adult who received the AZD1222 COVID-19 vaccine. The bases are TGTGCCAGCAGTCCCGGCGTAGTCGAGTGCTACACCTTC. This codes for CASSPGVVECYTF.